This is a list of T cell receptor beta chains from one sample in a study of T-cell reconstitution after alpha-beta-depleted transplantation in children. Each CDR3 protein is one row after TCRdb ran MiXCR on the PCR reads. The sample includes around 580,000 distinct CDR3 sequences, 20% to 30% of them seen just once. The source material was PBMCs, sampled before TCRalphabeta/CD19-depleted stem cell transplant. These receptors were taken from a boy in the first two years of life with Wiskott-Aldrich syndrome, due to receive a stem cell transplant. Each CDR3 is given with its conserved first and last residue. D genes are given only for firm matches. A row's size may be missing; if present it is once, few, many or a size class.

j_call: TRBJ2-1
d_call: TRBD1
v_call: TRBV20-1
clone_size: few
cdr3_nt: TGCAGTGCTAGAGAAGAGACAGGGGCCTACAATGAGCAGTTCTTC
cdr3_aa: CSAREETGAYNEQFF

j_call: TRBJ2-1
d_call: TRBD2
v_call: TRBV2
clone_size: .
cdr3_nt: TGTGCCAGCAGTGTTCGGGGGCTAGCGGGAGGTGAGCAGTTCTTC
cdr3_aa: CASSVRGLAGGEQFF

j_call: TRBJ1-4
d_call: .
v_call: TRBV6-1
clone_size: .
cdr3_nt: TGTGCCAGCAGTCCGGACCGTTCAACTAATGAAAAACTGTTTTTT
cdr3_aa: CASSPDRSTNEKLFF

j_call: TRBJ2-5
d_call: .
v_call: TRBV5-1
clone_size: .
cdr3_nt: TGCGCCAGCAGCTTAAGAGGGTCCGGAGGGACCCAGTACTTC
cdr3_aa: CASSLRGSGGTQYF

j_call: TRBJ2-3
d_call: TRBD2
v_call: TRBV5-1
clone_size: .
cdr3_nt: TGCGCCAGCAGCAGACTAGCGGCCACAGATACGCAGTATTTT
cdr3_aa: CASSRLAATDTQYF

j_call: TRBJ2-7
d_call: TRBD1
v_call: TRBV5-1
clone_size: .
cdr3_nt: TGCGCCAGCAGCGTGCCGGGACAGGACTACGAGCAGTACTTC
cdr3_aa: CASSVPGQDYEQYF

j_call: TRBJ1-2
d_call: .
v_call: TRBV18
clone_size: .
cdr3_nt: TGTGCCAGCTCACCCCGGGAGTTCAACGGCTACACCTTC
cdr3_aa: CASSPREFNGYTF

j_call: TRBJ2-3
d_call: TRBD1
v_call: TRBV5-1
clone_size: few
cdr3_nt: TGCGCCAGCAGCTTGGAACTTGGGACAGGAGACACAGATACGCAGTATTTT
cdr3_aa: CASSLELGTGDTDTQYF

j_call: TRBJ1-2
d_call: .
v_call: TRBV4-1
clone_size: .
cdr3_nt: TGCGCCAGCAGCCTGCGGACAGCCGACTATGGCTACACCTTC
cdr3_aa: CASSLRTADYGYTF

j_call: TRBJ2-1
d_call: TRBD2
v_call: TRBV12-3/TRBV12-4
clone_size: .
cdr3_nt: TGTGCCAGCAGTTTAGCGGCTAGCGGGAGGCCCTACAATGAGCAGTTCTTC
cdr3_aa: CASSLAASGRPYNEQFF

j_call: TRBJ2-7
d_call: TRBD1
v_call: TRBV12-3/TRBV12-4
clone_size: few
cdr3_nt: TGTGCCAGCAGTCAGGGGGACTACGAGCAGTACTTC
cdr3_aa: CASSQGDYEQYF

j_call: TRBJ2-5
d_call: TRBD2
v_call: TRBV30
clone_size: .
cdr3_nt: TGTGCCTGGAGCGGGGCTAGCGGGAGTCTGGAGACCCAGTACTTC
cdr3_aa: CAWSGASGSLETQYF

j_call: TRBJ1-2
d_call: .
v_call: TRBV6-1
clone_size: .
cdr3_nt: TGTGCCAGCAGTCGGGACCTACTCTCTGGCTACACCTTC
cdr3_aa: CASSRDLLSGYTF

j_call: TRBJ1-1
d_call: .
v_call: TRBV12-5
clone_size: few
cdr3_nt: TGTGCTAGTGGTTTGGTACTGCGGGAGACTGAAGCTTTCTTT
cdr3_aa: CASGLVLRETEAFF

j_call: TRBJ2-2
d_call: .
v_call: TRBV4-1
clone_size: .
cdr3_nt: TGCGCCAGCAGCCTTTACGGGGGGAACACCGGGGAGCTGTTTTTT
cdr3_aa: CASSLYGGNTGELFF

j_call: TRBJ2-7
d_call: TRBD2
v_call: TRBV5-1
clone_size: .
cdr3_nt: TGCGCCAGCAGCCAGGGCCCCGGGACTAGCGGCTCCTACGAGCAGTACTTC
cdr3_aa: CASSQGPGTSGSYEQYF

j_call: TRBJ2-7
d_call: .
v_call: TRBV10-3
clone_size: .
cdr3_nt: TGTGCCATCCGGGACGCAACTTCCTACGAGCAGTACTTC
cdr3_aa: CAIRDATSYEQYF

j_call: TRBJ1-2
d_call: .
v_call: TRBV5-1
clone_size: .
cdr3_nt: TGCGCCAGCAGCGGGACCAGGGTTGGCTACACCTTC
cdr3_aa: CASSGTRVGYTF

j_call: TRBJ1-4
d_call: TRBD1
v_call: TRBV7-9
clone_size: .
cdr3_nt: TGTGCCAGCAGCTTGCGACAGGGGGATAATGAAAAACTGTTTTTT
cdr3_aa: CASSLRQGDNEKLFF

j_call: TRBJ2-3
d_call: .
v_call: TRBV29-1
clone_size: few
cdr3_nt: TGCAGCGTTGAACGGGGGCGGAAAAGCACAGATACGCAGTATTTT
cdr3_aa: CSVERGRKSTDTQYF

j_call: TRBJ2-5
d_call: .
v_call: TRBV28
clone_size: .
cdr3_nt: TGTGCCAGCAGGGGCACATCAAGAGAGACCCAGTACTTC
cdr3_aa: CASRGTSRETQYF

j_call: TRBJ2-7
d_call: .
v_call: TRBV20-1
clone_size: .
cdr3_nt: TGCAGTGCCCAGGGAGGGGGCAGCTACGAGCAGTACTTC
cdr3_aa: CSAQGGGSYEQYF

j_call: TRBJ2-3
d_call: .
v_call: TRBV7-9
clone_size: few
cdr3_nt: TGTGCCAGCAGCTTACGCGAAGGTACCAGCACAGATACGCAGTATTTT
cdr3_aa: CASSLREGTSTDTQYF

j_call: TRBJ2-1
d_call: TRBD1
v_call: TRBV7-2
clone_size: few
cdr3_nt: TGTGCCAGCAGCTTTAGTGGGGACAGCTACAATGAGCAGTTCTTC
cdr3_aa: CASSFSGDSYNEQFF

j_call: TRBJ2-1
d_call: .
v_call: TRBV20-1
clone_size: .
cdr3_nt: TGCAGTGCTAGGCGTAGGGTAGTAAATGAGCAGTTCTTC
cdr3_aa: CSARRRVVNEQFF

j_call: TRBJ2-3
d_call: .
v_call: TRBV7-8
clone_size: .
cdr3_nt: TGTGCCAGCAGCTACAGAAAAGGGACATATGGCCCAGATACGCAGTATTTT
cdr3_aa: CASSYRKGTYGPDTQYF

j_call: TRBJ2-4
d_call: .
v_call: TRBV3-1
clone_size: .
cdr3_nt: TGTGCCAGCAGCCAAGATCTAGCAACCAAAAACATTCAGTACTTC
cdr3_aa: CASSQDLATKNIQYF

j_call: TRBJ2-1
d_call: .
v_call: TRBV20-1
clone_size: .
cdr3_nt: TGCAGTGCTCGGGGGAGGATGGGAAATGAGCAGTTCTTC
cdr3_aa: CSARGRMGNEQFF

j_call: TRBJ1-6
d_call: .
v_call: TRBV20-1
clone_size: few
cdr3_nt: TGCAGTGCTAGAGCCCCCGTCGGGAACTCACCCCTCCACTTT
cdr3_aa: CSARAPVGNSPLHF

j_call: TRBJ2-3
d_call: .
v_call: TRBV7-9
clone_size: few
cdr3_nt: TGTGCCAGCAGCCCTAGCGACCCTCGGGGCACAGATACGCAGTATTTT
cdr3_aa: CASSPSDPRGTDTQYF

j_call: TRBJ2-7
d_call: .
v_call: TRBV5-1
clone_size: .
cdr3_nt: TGCGCCAGCACCAGGCAGGACGACGAGCAGTACTTC
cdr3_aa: CASTRQDDEQYF

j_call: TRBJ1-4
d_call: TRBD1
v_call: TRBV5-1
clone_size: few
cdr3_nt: TGCGCCAGCAGCGCGGGACAGGACTGGAATGAAAAACTGTTTTTT
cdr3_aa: CASSAGQDWNEKLFF

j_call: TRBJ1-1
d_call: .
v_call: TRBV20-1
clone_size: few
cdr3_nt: TGCAGTGCTAAGAGTGGGGGAATGAGGACTGAAGCTTTCTTT
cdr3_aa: CSAKSGGMRTEAFF

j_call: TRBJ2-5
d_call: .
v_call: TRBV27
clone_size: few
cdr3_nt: TGTGCCAGCAGTCCAGACGCCAGACAAGAGACCCAGTACTTC
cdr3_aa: CASSPDARQETQYF

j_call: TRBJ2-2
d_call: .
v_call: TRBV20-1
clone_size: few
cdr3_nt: TGCAGTGCTAGGTTCTGGGATGACGGGGAGCTGTTTTTT
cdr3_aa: CSARFWDDGELFF

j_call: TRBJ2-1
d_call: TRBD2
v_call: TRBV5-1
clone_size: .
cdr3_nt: TGCGCCAGCAGCTTGCCGGCGGGAGCGGACAATGAGCAGTTCTTC
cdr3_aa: CASSLPAGADNEQFF

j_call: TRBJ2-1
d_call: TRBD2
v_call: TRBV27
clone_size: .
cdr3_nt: TGTGCCAGCAGTTTATTCCTAGCGGGAGTTGCCTACAATGAGCAGTTCTTC
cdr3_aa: CASSLFLAGVAYNEQFF

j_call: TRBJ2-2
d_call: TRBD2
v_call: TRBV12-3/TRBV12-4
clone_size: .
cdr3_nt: TGTGCCAGCAGTTCTCTAGCGGGAGGAGGCACCGGGGAGCTGTTTTTT
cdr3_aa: CASSSLAGGGTGELFF

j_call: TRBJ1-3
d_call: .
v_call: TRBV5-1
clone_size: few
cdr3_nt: TGCGCCAGCAGTATGGACAAGCCTGGAAACACCATATATTTT
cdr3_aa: CASSMDKPGNTIYF

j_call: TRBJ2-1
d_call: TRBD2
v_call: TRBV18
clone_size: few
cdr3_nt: TGTGCCAGCTCACCCCTACGGACTAGCGGGAATGAGCAGTTCTTC
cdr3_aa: CASSPLRTSGNEQFF

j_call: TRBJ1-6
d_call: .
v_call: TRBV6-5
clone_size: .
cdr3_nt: TGTGCCAGCAGTTACCAGTTGGGACGGAGTAACTCACCCCTCCACTTT
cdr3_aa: CASSYQLGRSNSPLHF

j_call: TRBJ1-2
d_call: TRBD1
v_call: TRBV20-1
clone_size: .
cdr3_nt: TGCAGTGCTCGCCGCGCGACAGGGACCGGTGGCTATGGCTACACCTTC
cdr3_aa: CSARRATGTGGYGYTF

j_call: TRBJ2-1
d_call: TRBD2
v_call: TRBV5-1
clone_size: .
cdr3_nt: TGCGCCAGCAGCTTGGGAGCGGGAGGGCCCCCCAATGAGCAGTTCTTC
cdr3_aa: CASSLGAGGPPNEQFF

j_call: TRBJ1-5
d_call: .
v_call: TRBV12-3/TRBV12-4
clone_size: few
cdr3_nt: TGTGCCAGCAGTTTGAAGGGTCTGCCCCAGCATTTT
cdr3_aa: CASSLKGLPQHF

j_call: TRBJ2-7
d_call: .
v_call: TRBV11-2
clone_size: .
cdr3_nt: TGTGCCAGCAGCCCCTCGTTGGGGAGTCCCCTCTACGAGCAGTACTTC
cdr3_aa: CASSPSLGSPLYEQYF

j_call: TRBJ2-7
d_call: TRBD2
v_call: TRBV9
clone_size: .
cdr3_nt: TGTGCCAGCAGCCCGGAGAAGCGGGAGCACTCCTACGAGCAGTACTTC
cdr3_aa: CASSPEKREHSYEQYF

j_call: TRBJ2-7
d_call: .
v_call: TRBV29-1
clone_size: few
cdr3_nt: TGCAGCGTCGGGGACAACTCCTACGAGCAGTACTTC
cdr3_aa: CSVGDNSYEQYF

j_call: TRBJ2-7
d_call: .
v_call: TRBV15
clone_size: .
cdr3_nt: TGTGCCACCAGCAGACAGTTTTCCTACGAGCAGTACTTC
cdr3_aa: CATSRQFSYEQYF

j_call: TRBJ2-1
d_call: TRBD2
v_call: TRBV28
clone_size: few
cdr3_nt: TGTGCCAGCAGTTTATTGCGGGAGATCTACAATGAGCAGTTCTTC
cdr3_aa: CASSLLREIYNEQFF

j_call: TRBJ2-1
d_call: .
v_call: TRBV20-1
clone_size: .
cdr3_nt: TGCAGTGCTAGAGTAGGGGACCAATACAATGAGCAGTTCTTC
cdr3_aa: CSARVGDQYNEQFF

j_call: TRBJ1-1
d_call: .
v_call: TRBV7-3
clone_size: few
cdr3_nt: TGTGCCAGCAGCCCAACCACCAGGAGGAGTGAAGCTTTCTTT
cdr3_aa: CASSPTTRRSEAFF

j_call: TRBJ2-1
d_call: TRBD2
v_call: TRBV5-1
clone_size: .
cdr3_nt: TGCGCCAGCAGCCCTGTCCCGGGACTAGCGGGAGGGACCTACAATGAGCAGTTCTTC
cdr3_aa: CASSPVPGLAGGTYNEQFF

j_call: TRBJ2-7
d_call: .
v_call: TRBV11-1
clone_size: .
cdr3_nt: TGTGCCAGCAGCTTAGGGTACGACGGAGAGGAAGTCTTC
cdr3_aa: CASSLGYDGEEVF

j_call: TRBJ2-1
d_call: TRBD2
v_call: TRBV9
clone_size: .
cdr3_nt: TGTGCCAGCAGCGCGTCTAGCGGGATAAATGAGCAGTTCTTC
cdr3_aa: CASSASSGINEQFF

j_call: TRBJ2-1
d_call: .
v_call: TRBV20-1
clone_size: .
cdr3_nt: TGCAGTGCTAGAAACCTACACATCTCCTACAATGAGCAGTTCTTC
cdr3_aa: CSARNLHISYNEQFF